These T cell receptor beta chains were read from a single sample in a study of post-analysis software for immune sequencing data. TCRdb reprocessed the PCR reads via MiXCR and lists one record per CDR3 protein. Of approximately 660,000 distinct CDR3 sequences listed, 55% to 60% were seen once; the top ten hold 10% to 12%. The sequenced sample consisted of blood. The receptor source for this set is a girl aged 2-15 years with multiple sclerosis. Each CDR3 is given with its conserved first and last residue. Each record gives: CDR3 length, D gene, J gene, clone size, V gene, CDR3 protein, CDR3 DNA. The D gene is left open where the match is weak. Size is stated for part of the rows, as once, few or many counts, or as a class when the clone is expanded.

CDR3 length: 15; D gene: -; J gene: TRBJ2-1; clone size: -; V gene: TRBV14; CDR3 protein: CASSSRGAGRHEQFF; CDR3 DNA: TGTGCCAGCAGCTCCCGAGGGGCGGGGAGGCATGAGCAGTTCTTC
CDR3 length: 15; D gene: TRBD2; J gene: TRBJ2-1; clone size: -; V gene: TRBV6-1; CDR3 protein: CASSSRDYLFSEQFF; CDR3 DNA: TGTGCCAGCAGTTCCCGGGACTACCTTTTTAGTGAGCAGTTCTTC
CDR3 length: 17; D gene: -; J gene: TRBJ2-1; clone size: -; V gene: TRBV5-5; CDR3 protein: CASSPHSTDIQYNEQFF; CDR3 DNA: TGTGCCAGCAGCCCTCACTCTACGGACATCCAATACAATGAGCAGTTCTTC
CDR3 length: 14; D gene: TRBD2; J gene: TRBJ2-5; clone size: few; V gene: TRBV7-2; CDR3 protein: CASSLLGGQETQYF; CDR3 DNA: TGTGCCAGCAGCCTCCTCGGGGGGCAAGAGACCCAGTACTTC
CDR3 length: 16; D gene: TRBD1; J gene: TRBJ2-1; clone size: -; V gene: TRBV5-8; CDR3 protein: CASSWSGGYSYNEQFF; CDR3 DNA: TGTGCCAGCAGCTGGTCAGGGGGATACTCCTACAATGAGCAGTTCTTC
CDR3 length: 14; D gene: TRBD2; J gene: TRBJ2-7; clone size: few; V gene: TRBV5-1; CDR3 protein: CASSLTSASYEQYF; CDR3 DNA: TGCGCCAGCAGCCTAACTAGCGCATCCTACGAGCAGTACTTC
CDR3 length: 14; D gene: -; J gene: TRBJ2-3; clone size: -; V gene: TRBV29-1; CDR3 protein: CSVGEGGGTDTQYF; CDR3 DNA: TGCAGCGTTGGAGAGGGGGGAGGAACAGATACGCAGTATTTT
CDR3 length: 19; D gene: TRBD2; J gene: TRBJ2-1; clone size: -; V gene: TRBV5-6; CDR3 protein: CASRPRGGWSGNTYNEQFF; CDR3 DNA: TGTGCCAGCAGACCCCGGGGGGGCTGGAGCGGGAATACCTACAATGAGCAGTTCTTC
CDR3 length: 14; D gene: -; J gene: TRBJ1-1; clone size: -; V gene: TRBV3-1; CDR3 protein: CASSQGGRSTEAFF; CDR3 DNA: TGTGCCAGCAGCCAAGGGGGTAGGAGCACTGAAGCTTTCTTT
CDR3 length: 15; D gene: -; J gene: TRBJ1-3; clone size: once; V gene: TRBV7-2; CDR3 protein: CASSLRRGVGNTIYF; CDR3 DNA: TGTGCCAGCAGCTTAAGAAGAGGCGTTGGAAACACCATATATTTT
CDR3 length: 15; D gene: TRBD1; J gene: TRBJ1-1; clone size: -; V gene: TRBV4-2; CDR3 protein: CASSYGQVGITEAFF; CDR3 DNA: TGTGCCAGCAGCTATGGACAGGTGGGGATCACTGAAGCTTTCTTT
CDR3 length: 11; D gene: -; J gene: TRBJ2-5; clone size: -; V gene: TRBV20-1; CDR3 protein: CSAYLGETQYF; CDR3 DNA: TGCAGTGCATACCTGGGGGAGACCCAGTACTTC
CDR3 length: 13; D gene: -; J gene: TRBJ2-3; clone size: -; V gene: TRBV20-1; CDR3 protein: CSAREAYTDTQYF; CDR3 DNA: TGCAGTGCTAGGGAGGCCTACACAGATACGCAGTATTTT
CDR3 length: 17; D gene: -; J gene: TRBJ1-1; clone size: -; V gene: TRBV12-3/TRBV12-4; CDR3 protein: CASSFLGPGPPNTEAFF; CDR3 DNA: TGTGCCAGCAGTTTTTTGGGTCCGGGACCCCCGAACACTGAAGCTTTCTTT
CDR3 length: 12; D gene: TRBD1; J gene: TRBJ2-5; clone size: once; V gene: TRBV29-1; CDR3 protein: CSLGQGPETQYF; CDR3 DNA: TGCAGCCTAGGACAGGGTCCAGAGACCCAGTACTTC
CDR3 length: 11; D gene: -; J gene: TRBJ1-1; clone size: -; V gene: TRBV29-1; CDR3 protein: CSVEDQRGAFF; CDR3 DNA: TGCAGCGTTGAAGATCAAAGGGGAGCTTTCTTT
CDR3 length: 14; D gene: -; J gene: TRBJ2-1; clone size: -; V gene: TRBV3-1; CDR3 protein: CASSHRISYNEQFF; CDR3 DNA: TGTGCCAGCAGTCATCGGATCTCCTACAATGAGCAGTTCTTC
CDR3 length: 19; D gene: TRBD2; J gene: TRBJ2-1; clone size: -; V gene: TRBV18; CDR3 protein: CASSPLTSGRVSSYNEQFF; CDR3 DNA: TGTGCCAGCTCACCTTTGACTAGCGGGAGGGTAAGCTCCTACAATGAGCAGTTCTTC
CDR3 length: 15; D gene: -; J gene: TRBJ1-4; clone size: few; V gene: TRBV4-3; CDR3 protein: CASSQALIRNEGLFF; CDR3 DNA: TGCGCCAGCAGCCAAGCCCTGATACGTAATGAAGGACTGTTTTTT
CDR3 length: 14; D gene: -; J gene: TRBJ1-2; clone size: few; V gene: TRBV12-3/TRBV12-4; CDR3 protein: CASINPGQSYGYTF; CDR3 DNA: TGTGCCAGCATCAACCCCGGACAGAGCTATGGCTACACCTTC
CDR3 length: 15; D gene: TRBD1; J gene: TRBJ1-1; clone size: once; V gene: TRBV5-5; CDR3 protein: CASSLIRQGNTEAFF; CDR3 DNA: TGTGCCAGCAGCTTGATTCGACAGGGGAACACTGAAGCTTTCTTT
CDR3 length: 15; D gene: TRBD1; J gene: TRBJ2-7; clone size: -; V gene: TRBV10-3; CDR3 protein: CAISDSGQGSYEQYF; CDR3 DNA: TGTGCCATCAGTGACTCGGGACAGGGGTCCTACGAGCAGTACTTC
CDR3 length: 12; D gene: TRBD1; J gene: TRBJ1-2; clone size: few; V gene: TRBV29-1; CDR3 protein: CSVEAQGDGYTF; CDR3 DNA: TGCAGCGTTGAGGCCCAGGGGGACGGCTACACCTTC
CDR3 length: 14; D gene: -; J gene: TRBJ2-5; clone size: -; V gene: TRBV2; CDR3 protein: CASSTQGSQETQYF; CDR3 DNA: TGTGCCAGCAGTACACAGGGCAGCCAAGAGACCCAGTACTTC
CDR3 length: 15; D gene: TRBD2; J gene: TRBJ2-7; clone size: -; V gene: TRBV7-9; CDR3 protein: CASSVTAAGGNEQYF; CDR3 DNA: TGTGCCAGCAGCGTCACCGCAGCGGGAGGCAACGAGCAGTACTTC
CDR3 length: 15; D gene: -; J gene: TRBJ1-2; clone size: few; V gene: TRBV7-2; CDR3 protein: CASSPVGALNYGYTF; CDR3 DNA: TGTGCCAGCAGCCCAGTAGGGGCGCTTAACTATGGCTACACCTTC
CDR3 length: 14; D gene: TRBD1; J gene: TRBJ2-5; clone size: -; V gene: TRBV25-1; CDR3 protein: CASRGQGVRETQYF; CDR3 DNA: TGTGCCAGCAGGGGACAGGGGGTACGAGAGACCCAGTACTTC
CDR3 length: 15; D gene: -; J gene: TRBJ1-1; clone size: few; V gene: TRBV11-2; CDR3 protein: CASSFRGGMNTEAFF; CDR3 DNA: TGTGCCAGCAGCTTTAGGGGGGGCATGAACACTGAAGCTTTCTTT
CDR3 length: 15; D gene: TRBD1; J gene: TRBJ1-1; clone size: -; V gene: TRBV12-3/TRBV12-4; CDR3 protein: CASSLRPGGTTEAFF; CDR3 DNA: TGTGCCAGCAGTTTAAGGCCAGGGGGCACCACTGAAGCTTTCTTT
CDR3 length: 14; D gene: -; J gene: TRBJ2-5; clone size: -; V gene: TRBV9; CDR3 protein: CASSGVEGGRTQYF; CDR3 DNA: TGTGCCAGCAGCGGGGTGGAGGGGGGTCGGACCCAGTACTTC
CDR3 length: 13; D gene: -; J gene: TRBJ2-1; clone size: -; V gene: TRBV10-3; CDR3 protein: CAISDGQNNEQFF; CDR3 DNA: TGTGCCATCAGTGATGGACAGAACAATGAGCAGTTCTTC
CDR3 length: 13; D gene: -; J gene: TRBJ1-1; clone size: -; V gene: TRBV7-3; CDR3 protein: CASSSTGFTEAFF; CDR3 DNA: TGTGCCAGCAGCTCAACAGGGTTCACTGAAGCTTTCTTT
CDR3 length: 13; D gene: TRBD1; J gene: TRBJ2-3; clone size: -; V gene: TRBV12-3/TRBV12-4; CDR3 protein: CASSLVDRGGQYF; CDR3 DNA: TGTGCCAGCAGTTTAGTCGACAGGGGAGGGCAGTATTTT
CDR3 length: 18; D gene: TRBD2; J gene: TRBJ2-7; clone size: -; V gene: TRBV6-2/TRBV6-3; CDR3 protein: CASSYWVAGGLLSYEQYF; CDR3 DNA: TGTGCCAGCAGTTACTGGGTAGCGGGAGGGCTCCTCTCCTACGAGCAGTACTTC
CDR3 length: 13; D gene: -; J gene: TRBJ2-5; clone size: -; V gene: TRBV5-5; CDR3 protein: CASSLGREGRKYF; CDR3 DNA: TGTGCCAGCAGCTTAGGTAGAGAGGGCCGCAAGTACTTC
CDR3 length: 15; D gene: TRBD2; J gene: TRBJ2-5; clone size: -; V gene: TRBV20-1; CDR3 protein: CSARGGGGHQETQYF; CDR3 DNA: TGCAGTGCTAGGGGCGGGGGTGGTCACCAAGAGACCCAGTACTTC
CDR3 length: 15; D gene: -; J gene: TRBJ1-2; clone size: few; V gene: TRBV7-2; CDR3 protein: CASSLSAGENYGYTF; CDR3 DNA: TGTGCCAGCAGCTTATCCGCAGGCGAGAACTATGGCTACACCTTC
CDR3 length: 14; D gene: -; J gene: TRBJ2-7; clone size: -; V gene: TRBV5-5; CDR3 protein: CASSYQGTAYEQYF; CDR3 DNA: TGTGCCAGCAGCTACCAGGGGACCGCCTACGAGCAGTACTTC
CDR3 length: 14; D gene: TRBD1; J gene: TRBJ1-2; clone size: -; V gene: TRBV5-5; CDR3 protein: CASSLDRGREGYTF; CDR3 DNA: TGTGCCAGCAGCTTGGACAGGGGGCGCGAGGGCTACACCTTC
CDR3 length: 12; D gene: -; J gene: TRBJ2-1; clone size: few; V gene: TRBV29-1; CDR3 protein: CSVGASVGEQFF; CDR3 DNA: TGCAGCGTAGGGGCTAGCGTGGGGGAGCAGTTCTTC
CDR3 length: 16; D gene: -; J gene: TRBJ2-3; clone size: -; V gene: TRBV5-1; CDR3 protein: CASSDEPTPPEDTQYF; CDR3 DNA: TGCGCCAGCAGCGACGAACCGACCCCCCCAGAGGATACACAGTATTTT
CDR3 length: 15; D gene: -; J gene: TRBJ2-5; clone size: many; V gene: TRBV5-1; CDR3 protein: CASSSGQTSQETQYF; CDR3 DNA: TGCGCCAGCAGCTCCGGGCAGACTAGTCAAGAGACCCAGTACTTC
CDR3 length: 14; D gene: -; J gene: TRBJ1-2; clone size: -; V gene: TRBV4-3; CDR3 protein: CASSRRAFRYGYTF; CDR3 DNA: TGCGCCAGCAGTCGCAGGGCATTCCGCTACGGCTACACCTTC
CDR3 length: 14; D gene: -; J gene: TRBJ1-2; clone size: -; V gene: TRBV7-2; CDR3 protein: CASSRDGANYGYTF; CDR3 DNA: TGTGCCAGCAGCCGGGACGGCGCTAACTATGGCTACACCTTC
CDR3 length: 11; D gene: -; J gene: TRBJ2-3; clone size: -; V gene: TRBV5-4; CDR3 protein: CASGDVGTQYF; CDR3 DNA: TGTGCCAGCGGTGACGTGGGTACGCAGTATTTT
CDR3 length: 12; D gene: -; J gene: TRBJ2-7; clone size: -; V gene: TRBV10-3; CDR3 protein: CAIGTVDNEQYF; CDR3 DNA: TGTGCCATCGGAACGGTTGACAATGAGCAGTACTTC
CDR3 length: 15; D gene: TRBD2; J gene: TRBJ2-3; clone size: -; V gene: TRBV25-1; CDR3 protein: CASSESAGGTDTQYF; CDR3 DNA: TGTGCCAGCAGTGAATCGGCGGGGGGAACAGATACGCAGTATTTT
CDR3 length: 12; D gene: -; J gene: TRBJ2-5; clone size: -; V gene: TRBV20-1; CDR3 protein: CSARDRLWTQYF; CDR3 DNA: TGCAGTGCTAGAGACCGCCTGTGGACCCAGTACTTC
CDR3 length: 13; D gene: -; J gene: TRBJ2-1; clone size: -; V gene: TRBV10-3; CDR3 protein: CAISNGPLREQFF; CDR3 DNA: TGTGCCATCAGTAACGGGCCATTGCGTGAGCAGTTCTTC
CDR3 length: 13; D gene: TRBD2; J gene: TRBJ2-1; clone size: -; V gene: TRBV7-9; CDR3 protein: CASSSREVDEQFF; CDR3 DNA: TGTGCCAGCAGCTCCCGGGAGGTCGATGAGCAGTTCTTC
CDR3 length: 14; D gene: -; J gene: TRBJ1-2; clone size: -; V gene: TRBV29-1; CDR3 protein: CSVGGAGTNYGYTF; CDR3 DNA: TGCAGCGTGGGGGGGGCCGGAACTAACTATGGCTACACCTTC
CDR3 length: 15; D gene: -; J gene: TRBJ2-1; clone size: few; V gene: TRBV7-6; CDR3 protein: CASSLGSLSANEQFF; CDR3 DNA: TGTGCCAGCAGCTTAGGTTCCCTATCGGCCAATGAGCAGTTCTTC
CDR3 length: 12; D gene: -; J gene: TRBJ1-1; clone size: -; V gene: TRBV7-2; CDR3 protein: CASSSGGTEAFF; CDR3 DNA: TGTGCCAGCAGTTCGGGTGGAACTGAAGCTTTCTTT
CDR3 length: 14; D gene: -; J gene: TRBJ1-2; clone size: few; V gene: TRBV28; CDR3 protein: CASSLGAENYGYTF; CDR3 DNA: TGTGCCAGCAGTTTGGGGGCCGAAAACTATGGCTACACCTTC
CDR3 length: 16; D gene: TRBD2; J gene: TRBJ2-3; clone size: -; V gene: TRBV7-6; CDR3 protein: CASRPIAGGPMDTQYF; CDR3 DNA: TGTGCCAGCAGACCGATAGCGGGAGGGCCGATGGATACGCAGTATTTT
CDR3 length: 13; D gene: -; J gene: TRBJ1-2; clone size: -; V gene: TRBV6-1; CDR3 protein: CASSVGFAYDYTF; CDR3 DNA: TGTGCCAGCAGTGTGGGCTTTGCCTATGACTACACCTTC
CDR3 length: 16; D gene: -; J gene: TRBJ2-3; clone size: -; V gene: TRBV9; CDR3 protein: CASSVGRKGWLMPQYF; CDR3 DNA: TGTGCCAGCAGCGTAGGACGTAAGGGCTGGTTGATGCCGCAGTATTTT
CDR3 length: 14; D gene: -; J gene: TRBJ2-1; clone size: -; V gene: TRBV7-3; CDR3 protein: CASSLGSRGNEQFF; CDR3 DNA: TGTGCCAGCAGCTTAGGGTCCAGGGGCAATGAGCAGTTCTTC
CDR3 length: 16; D gene: TRBD2; J gene: TRBJ2-3; clone size: -; V gene: TRBV5-1; CDR3 protein: CASSLGGSGRSDTQYF; CDR3 DNA: TGCGCCAGCAGCTTGGGGGGTAGCGGGAGATCAGATACGCAGTATTTT
CDR3 length: 13; D gene: -; J gene: TRBJ1-5; clone size: -; V gene: TRBV7-9; CDR3 protein: CASSLEGPRPQHF; CDR3 DNA: TGTGCCAGCAGCTTAGAGGGCCCTCGGCCCCAGCATTTT